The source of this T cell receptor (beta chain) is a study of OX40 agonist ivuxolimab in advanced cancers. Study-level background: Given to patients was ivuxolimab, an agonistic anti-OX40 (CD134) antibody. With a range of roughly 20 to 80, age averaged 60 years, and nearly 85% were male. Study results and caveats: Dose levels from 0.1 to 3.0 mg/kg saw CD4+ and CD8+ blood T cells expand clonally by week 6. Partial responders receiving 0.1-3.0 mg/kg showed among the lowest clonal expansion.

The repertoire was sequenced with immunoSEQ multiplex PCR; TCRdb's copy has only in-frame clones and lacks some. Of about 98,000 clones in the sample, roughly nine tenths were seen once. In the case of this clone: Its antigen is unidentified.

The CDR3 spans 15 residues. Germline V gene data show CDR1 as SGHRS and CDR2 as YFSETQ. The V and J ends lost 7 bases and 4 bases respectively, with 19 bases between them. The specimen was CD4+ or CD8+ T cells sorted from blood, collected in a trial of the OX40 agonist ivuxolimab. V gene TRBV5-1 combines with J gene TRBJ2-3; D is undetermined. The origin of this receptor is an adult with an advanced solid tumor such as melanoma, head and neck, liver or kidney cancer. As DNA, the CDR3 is TGCGCCAGCTTCCCACTTGGGGTCTCCGCAGATACGCAGTATTTT. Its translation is CASFPLGVSADTQYF.